This TCR beta chain was captured by sequencing in a study of blood T cell repertoires in COVID-19. On the study more broadly: COVID-19 samples, acute and convalescent, were from the United States, Italy and Spain. From T cells, B-cell-depleted T cells, or PBMCs came the material, which was cDNA or gDNA.

Per the study methods: Amplification with reference gene primers provided the estimates of nucleated cell counts. The assay was immunoSEQ multiplex PCR, and TCRdb's table has in-frame clones only and misses some. That table supplies the V and J calls and clone size; D and trimming were determined from the DNA. The sample includes 90,000 to 150,000 clones, roughly 82% of them seen just once. The CDR3 is made up of 15 amino acids. Germline CDR1 reads KGHSH; CDR2 reads LQKENI. J was trimmed by 5 bases and V by 1 base; bases with no gene match: 2. This clone was observed a few times. The chain recombines TRBV18 with TRBJ2-5, with TRBD1 matching 12 bases. This TCR came from a human donor in a cohort sampled during active COVID-19. Sequenced input: peripheral blood. The CDR3 here is CASSPRGTGGETQYF. Here the CDR3 DNA reads TGTGCCAGCTCACCACGGGGGACAGGGGGCGAGACCCAGTACTTC.